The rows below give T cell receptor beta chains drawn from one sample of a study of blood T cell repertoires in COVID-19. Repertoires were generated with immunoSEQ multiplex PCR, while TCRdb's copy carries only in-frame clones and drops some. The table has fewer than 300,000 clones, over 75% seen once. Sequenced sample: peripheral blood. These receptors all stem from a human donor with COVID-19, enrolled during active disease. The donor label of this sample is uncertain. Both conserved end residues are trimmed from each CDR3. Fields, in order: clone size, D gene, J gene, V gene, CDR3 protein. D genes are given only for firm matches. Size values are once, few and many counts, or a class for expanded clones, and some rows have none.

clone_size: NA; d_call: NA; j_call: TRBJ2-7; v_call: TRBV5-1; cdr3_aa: ASSLEAGQPYEQY
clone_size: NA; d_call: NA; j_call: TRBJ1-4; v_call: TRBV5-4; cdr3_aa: ASSTTVNEEKLF
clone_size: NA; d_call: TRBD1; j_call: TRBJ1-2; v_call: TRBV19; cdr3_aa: ASSTQGAPYGYT
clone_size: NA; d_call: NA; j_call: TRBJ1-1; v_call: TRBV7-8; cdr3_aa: ASSLGGLNTEAF
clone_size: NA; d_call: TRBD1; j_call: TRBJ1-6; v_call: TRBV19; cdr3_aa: ASRGQGFNSPLH
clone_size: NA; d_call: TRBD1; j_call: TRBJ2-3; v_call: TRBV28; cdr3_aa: ASSSTGQSSTDTQY
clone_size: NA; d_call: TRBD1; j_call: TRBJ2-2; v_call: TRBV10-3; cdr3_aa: AIMATGGTTGELF
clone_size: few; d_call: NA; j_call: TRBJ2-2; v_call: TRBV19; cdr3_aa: ASSVDGNTGELF
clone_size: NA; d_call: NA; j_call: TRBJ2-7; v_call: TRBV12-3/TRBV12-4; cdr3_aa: ASSLDSEYEQY
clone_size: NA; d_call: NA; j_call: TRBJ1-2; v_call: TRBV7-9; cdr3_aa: ASSLGNRAHYGYT